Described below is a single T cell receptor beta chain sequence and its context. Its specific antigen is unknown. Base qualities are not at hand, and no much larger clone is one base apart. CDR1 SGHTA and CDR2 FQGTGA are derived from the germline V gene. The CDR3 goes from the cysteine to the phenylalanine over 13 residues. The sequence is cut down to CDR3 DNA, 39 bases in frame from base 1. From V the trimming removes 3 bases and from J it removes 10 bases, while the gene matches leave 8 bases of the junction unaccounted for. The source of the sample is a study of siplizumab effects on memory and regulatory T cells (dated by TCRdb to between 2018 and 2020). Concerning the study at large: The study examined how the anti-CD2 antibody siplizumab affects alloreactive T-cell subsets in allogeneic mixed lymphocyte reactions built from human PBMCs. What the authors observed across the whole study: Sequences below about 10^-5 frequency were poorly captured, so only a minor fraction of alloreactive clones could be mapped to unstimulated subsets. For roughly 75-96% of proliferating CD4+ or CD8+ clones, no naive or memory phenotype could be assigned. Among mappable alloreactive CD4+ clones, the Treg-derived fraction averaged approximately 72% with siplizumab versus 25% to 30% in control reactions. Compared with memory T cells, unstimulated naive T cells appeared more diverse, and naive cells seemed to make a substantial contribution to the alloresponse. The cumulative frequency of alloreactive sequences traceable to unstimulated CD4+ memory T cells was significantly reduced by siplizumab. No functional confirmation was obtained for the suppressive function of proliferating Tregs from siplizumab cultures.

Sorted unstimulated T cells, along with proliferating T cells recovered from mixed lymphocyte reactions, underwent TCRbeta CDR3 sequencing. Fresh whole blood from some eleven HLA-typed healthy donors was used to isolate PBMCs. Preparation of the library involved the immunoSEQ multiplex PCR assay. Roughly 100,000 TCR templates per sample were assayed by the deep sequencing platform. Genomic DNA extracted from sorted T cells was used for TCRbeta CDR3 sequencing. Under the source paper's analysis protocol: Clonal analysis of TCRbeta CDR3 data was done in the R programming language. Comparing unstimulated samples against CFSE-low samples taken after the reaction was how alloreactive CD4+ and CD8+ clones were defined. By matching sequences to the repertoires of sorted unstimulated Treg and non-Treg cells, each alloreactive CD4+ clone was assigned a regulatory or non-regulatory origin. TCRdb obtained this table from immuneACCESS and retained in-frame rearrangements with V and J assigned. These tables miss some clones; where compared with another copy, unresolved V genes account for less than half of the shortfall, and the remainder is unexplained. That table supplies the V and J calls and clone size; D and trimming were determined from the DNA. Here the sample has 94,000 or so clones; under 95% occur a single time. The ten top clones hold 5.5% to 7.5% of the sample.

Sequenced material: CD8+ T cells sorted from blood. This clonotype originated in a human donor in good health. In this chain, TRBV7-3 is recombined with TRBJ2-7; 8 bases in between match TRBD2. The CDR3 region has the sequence CASSLGLEQEQYF. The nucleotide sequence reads TGTGCCAGCAGCTTGGGACTAGAACAAGAACAGTACTTC.